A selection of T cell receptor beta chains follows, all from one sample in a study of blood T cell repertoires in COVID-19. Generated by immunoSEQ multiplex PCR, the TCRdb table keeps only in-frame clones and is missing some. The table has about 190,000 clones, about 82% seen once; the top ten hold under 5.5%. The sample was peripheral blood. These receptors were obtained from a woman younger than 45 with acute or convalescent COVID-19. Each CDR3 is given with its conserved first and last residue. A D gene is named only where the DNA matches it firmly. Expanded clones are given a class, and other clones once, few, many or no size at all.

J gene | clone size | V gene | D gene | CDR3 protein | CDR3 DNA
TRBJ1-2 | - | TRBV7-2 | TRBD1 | CASSFNDRGNYGYTF | TGTGCCAGCAGTTTCAACGACAGGGGAAACTATGGCTACACCTTC
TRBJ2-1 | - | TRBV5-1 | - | CASRSAGSRSYNEQFF | TGCGCCAGCAGGTCAGCGGGCAGTCGCTCCTACAATGAGCAGTTCTTC
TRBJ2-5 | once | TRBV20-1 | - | CSAEEETQYF | TGCAGTGCCGAGGAAGAGACCCAGTACTTC
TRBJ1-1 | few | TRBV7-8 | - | CASSLEARLNTEAFF | TGTGCCAGCAGCTTAGAGGCCAGGCTGAACACTGAAGCTTTCTTT
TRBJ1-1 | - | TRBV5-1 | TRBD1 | CASSFGQGVSTTEAFF | TGCGCCAGCAGCTTTGGACAGGGGGTCTCCACCACTGAAGCTTTCTTT
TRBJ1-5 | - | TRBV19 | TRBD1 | CASSKWDRGQPQHF | TGTGCCAGTAGTAAGTGGGACAGGGGTCAGCCCCAGCATTTT
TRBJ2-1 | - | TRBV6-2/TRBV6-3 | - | CASSPAMNEQFF | TGTGCCAGCAGCCCCGCTATGAATGAGCAGTTCTTC
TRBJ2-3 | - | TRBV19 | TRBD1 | CASSISGQGTDTQYF | TGTGCCAGTAGTATTTCGGGACAGGGCACAGATACGCAGTATTTT
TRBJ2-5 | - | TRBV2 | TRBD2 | CASSLVPLGGETQYF | TGTGCCAGCAGTTTGGTCCCACTCGGGGGGGAGACCCAGTACTTC
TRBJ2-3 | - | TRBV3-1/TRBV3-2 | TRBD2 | CASSETSSGDTQYF | TGTGCCAGCAGCGAGACTAGCTCGGGGGATACGCAGTATTTT
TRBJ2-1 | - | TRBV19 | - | CASSQGLGEQFF | TGTGCCAGTAGTCAGGGATTAGGTGAGCAGTTCTTC
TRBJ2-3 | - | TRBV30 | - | CAWGRTSVDTQYF | TGTGCCTGGGGTAGGACTTCTGTGGATACGCAGTATTTT
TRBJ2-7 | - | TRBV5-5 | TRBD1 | CASSSHRGYEQYF | TGTGCCAGCAGCTCCCACAGGGGCTACGAGCAGTACTTC
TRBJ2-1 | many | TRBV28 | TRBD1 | CASSRDRGGNNEQFF | TGTGCCAGCAGTCGGGACAGGGGGGGGAACAATGAGCAGTTCTTC
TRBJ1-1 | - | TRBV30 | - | CAWRWRVNTEAFF | TGTGCCTGGCGTTGGCGGGTGAACACTGAAGCTTTCTTT
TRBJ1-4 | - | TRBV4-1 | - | CASSLGLAGEKLFF | TGCGCCAGCAGCCTTGGTTTGGCTGGTGAAAAACTGTTTTTT
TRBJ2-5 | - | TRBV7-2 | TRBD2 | CASSSGLAGGETQYF | TGTGCCAGCAGCTCGGGACTAGCGGGGGGAGAGACCCAGTACTTC
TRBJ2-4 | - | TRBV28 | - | CASSLGSRTPKNIQYF | TGTGCCAGCAGTTTAGGGTCTCGGACACCCAAAAACATTCAGTACTTC
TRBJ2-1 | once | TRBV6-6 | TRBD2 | CASSSGTSDYNEQFF | TGTGCCAGCAGCTCCGGGACTAGTGATTACAATGAGCAGTTCTTC
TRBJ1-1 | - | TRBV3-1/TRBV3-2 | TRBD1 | CASSRQGVTEAFF | TGTGCCAGCAGTAGACAGGGGGTGACTGAAGCTTTCTTT
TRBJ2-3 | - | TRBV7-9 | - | CASSVTGERNTQYF | TGTGCCAGCAGCGTGACAGGAGAGCGGAATACGCAGTATTTT
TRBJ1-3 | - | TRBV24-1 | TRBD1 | CATSDPTGQDGNTIYF | TGTGCCACCAGTGACCCGACTGGACAGGATGGAAACACCATATATTTT
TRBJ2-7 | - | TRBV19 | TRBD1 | CASSKGQGGWYEQYF | TGTGCCAGTAGTAAGGGACAGGGAGGCTGGTACGAGCAGTACTTC
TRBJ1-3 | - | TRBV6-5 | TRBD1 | CASRTGDSGNTIYF | TGTGCCAGCAGGACAGGGGACTCTGGAAACACCATATATTTT
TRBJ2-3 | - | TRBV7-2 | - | CASSPWRGAVTDTQYF | TGTGCCAGCAGCCCCTGGCGCGGGGCGGTGACAGATACGCAGTATTTT
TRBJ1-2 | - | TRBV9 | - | CASSVSSGRAVGYTF | TGTGCCAGCAGCGTAAGTTCGGGCAGGGCGGTCGGCTACACCTTC